This T cell receptor beta chain is drawn from a study of glioma-infiltrating T cells. TCR alpha and beta CDR3 regions were amplified from RNA using iRepertoire nested multiplex PCR. Input was 100-400 ng of tissue mRNA or PBMC total RNA. From the multiplex PCR reads, TCRdb called clonotypes with MiXCR, one entry per CDR3 protein. The sample consists of about 190,000 distinct CDR3 sequences, approximately 30% of them appearing once. This clonotype was picked up many times. Its antigen is not identified. Study observations and caveats: Gliomas, especially low-grade, showed above-expected tissue-blood divergence; non-neoplastic patients showed below.

The sequenced sample was glioma tissue, nonneoplastic brain tissue, or PBMCs (not recorded which). The origin of this receptor is a human donor with low-grade glioma or glioblastoma, undergoing nonglioma brain surgery, or in good health (not recorded which).

The CDR3 sequence is CAISLTQETQYF. CDR3 nucleotide sequence: TGTGCCATCAGTTTGACGCAAGAGACCCAGTACTTC. V gene TRBV10-3 combines with J gene TRBJ2-5, with D uncertain. CDR3 length equals 12 residues. Germline V gene sequence: CDR1 ENHRY, CDR2 SYGVKD. V was shortened by 5 bases and J by 2 bases, with 6 bases between the two germline ends.